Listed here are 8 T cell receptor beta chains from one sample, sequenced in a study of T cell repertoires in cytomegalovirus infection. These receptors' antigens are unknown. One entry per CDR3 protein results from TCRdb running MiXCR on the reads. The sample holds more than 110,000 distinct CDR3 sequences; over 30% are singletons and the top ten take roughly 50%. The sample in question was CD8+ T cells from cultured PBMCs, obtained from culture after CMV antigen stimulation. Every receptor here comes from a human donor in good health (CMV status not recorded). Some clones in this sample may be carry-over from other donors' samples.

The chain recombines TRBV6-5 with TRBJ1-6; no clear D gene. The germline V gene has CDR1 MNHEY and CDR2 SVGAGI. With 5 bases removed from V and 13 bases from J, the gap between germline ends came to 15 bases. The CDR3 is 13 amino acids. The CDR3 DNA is TGTGCCAGCAGTGGGGTAGGATTCACCCCCCTCCACTTT. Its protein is CASSGVGFTPLHF.

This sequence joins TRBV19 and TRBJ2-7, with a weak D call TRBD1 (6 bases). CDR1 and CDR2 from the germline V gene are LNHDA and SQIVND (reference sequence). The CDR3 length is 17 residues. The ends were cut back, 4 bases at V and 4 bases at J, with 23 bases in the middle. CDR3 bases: TGTGCCAGTAGTAACCCCCCCCGAGACAGGAGGATTTACGAGCAGTACTTC. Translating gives CASSNPPRDRRIYEQYF.

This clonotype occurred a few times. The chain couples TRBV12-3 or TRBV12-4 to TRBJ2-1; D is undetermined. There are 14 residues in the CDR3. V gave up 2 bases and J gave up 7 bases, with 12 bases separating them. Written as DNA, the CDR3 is TGTGCCAGCAGTTTACTGGGGTATCCGAATGAGCAGTTCTTC. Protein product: CASSLLGYPNEQFF.

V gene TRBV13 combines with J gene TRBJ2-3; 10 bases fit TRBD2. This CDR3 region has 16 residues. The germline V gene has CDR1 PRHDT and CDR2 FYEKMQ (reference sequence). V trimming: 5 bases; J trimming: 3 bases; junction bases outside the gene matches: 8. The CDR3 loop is CASSLLPSGGTDTQYF. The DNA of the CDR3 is TGTGCCAGCAGCCTACTTCCTAGCGGGGGAACAGATACGCAGTATTTT.

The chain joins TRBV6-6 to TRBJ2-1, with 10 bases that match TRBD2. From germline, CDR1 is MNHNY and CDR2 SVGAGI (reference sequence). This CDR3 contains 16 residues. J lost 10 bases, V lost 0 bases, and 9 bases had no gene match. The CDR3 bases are TGTGCCAGCAGTTACTCCCTGAGGCTAGCGGGGGCCGAGCAGTTCTTC. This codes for CASSYSLRLAGAEQFF.

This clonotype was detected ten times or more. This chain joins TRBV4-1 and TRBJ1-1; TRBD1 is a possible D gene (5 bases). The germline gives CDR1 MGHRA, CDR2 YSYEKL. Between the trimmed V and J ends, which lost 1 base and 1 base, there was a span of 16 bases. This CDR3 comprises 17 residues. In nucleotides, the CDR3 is TGCGCCAGCAGCCAAGCCACCTTGGGGACTGGGAACACTGAAGCTTTCTTT. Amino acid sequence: CASSQATLGTGNTEAFF.

The CDR3 loop reads CASSLIGGFDEQYF. Here the CDR3 DNA reads TGTGCCAGCAGTTTAATTGGGGGATTCGACGAGCAGTACTTC. The chain uses TRBV27 and TRBJ2-7; D may correspond to TRBD1 or TRBD2 (5 bases each). The germline V and J ends were trimmed by 2 bases and 5 bases, with 13 bases remaining between them. The germline CDR1 and CDR2 sequences are MNHEY and SMNVEV (reference sequence). This CDR3 has 14 residues.

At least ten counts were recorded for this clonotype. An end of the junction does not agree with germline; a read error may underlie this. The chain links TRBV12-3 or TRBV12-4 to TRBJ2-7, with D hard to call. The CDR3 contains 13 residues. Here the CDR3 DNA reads TGTGCCAGCAGCTTAGGGCAGCCCTACGAGCAGTACTTC. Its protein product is CASSLGQPYEQYF.